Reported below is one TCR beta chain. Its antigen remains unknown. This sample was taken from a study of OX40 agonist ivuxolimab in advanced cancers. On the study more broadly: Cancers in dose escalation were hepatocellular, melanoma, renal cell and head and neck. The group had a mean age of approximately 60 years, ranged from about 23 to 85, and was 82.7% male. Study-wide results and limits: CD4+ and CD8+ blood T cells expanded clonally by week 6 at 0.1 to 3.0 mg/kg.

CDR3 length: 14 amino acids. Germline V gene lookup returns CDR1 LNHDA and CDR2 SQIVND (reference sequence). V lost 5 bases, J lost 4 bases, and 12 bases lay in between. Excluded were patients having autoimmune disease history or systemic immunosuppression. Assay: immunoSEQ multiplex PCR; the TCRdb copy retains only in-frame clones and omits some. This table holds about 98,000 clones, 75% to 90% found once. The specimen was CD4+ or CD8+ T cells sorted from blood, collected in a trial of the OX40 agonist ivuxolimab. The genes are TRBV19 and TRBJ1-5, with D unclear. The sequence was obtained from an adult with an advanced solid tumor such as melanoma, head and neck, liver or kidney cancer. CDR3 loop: CASSLPLGNQPQHF. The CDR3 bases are TGTGCCAGTAGTCTACCCCTGGGGAATCAGCCCCAGCATTTT.